These 31 T cell receptor beta chains were all obtained from the same sample, sequenced in a study of beta chain features in type 1 diabetes. General study points: Type 1 diabetes patients had moderately but significantly shorter TCRB CDR3s in all four CD4+ subsets.

Of the isolated RNA, all was reverse transcribed, and so the sequenced material was expressed TCRB transcripts. Here immunoSEQ multiplex PCR was the method, and the copy in TCRdb shows in-frame clones only, minus some. The data contain a few hundred thousand clones, approximately 13% of them singletons. For these TCRs, the target antigens are not known. The sequenced sample was naive CD4+ T cells from blood. Receptors originate from a woman between 18 and 29 years old with type 1 diabetes.

This clone has a handful of counts. This chain joins TRBV7-3 and TRBJ2-2; D is perhaps TRBD2 (6 bases). The V gene lost 8 bases and the J gene lost 1 base, with 11 bases spanning the gap. CDR1 is SGHTA and CDR2 is FQGTGA in the germline V gene. The CDR3 consists of 14 residues. CDR3 residues: CASGAGLNTGELFF. For the CDR3, the DNA is TGTGCCAGCGGGGCGGGGCTGAACACCGGGGAGCTGTTTTTT.

The chain is built from TRBV13 and TRBJ2-7, with 9 bases fitting TRBD1. CDR1 PRHDT and CDR2 FYEKMQ come from the germline V gene (reference sequence). CDR3 length equals 17 residues. The junction had 16 bases not matched to a gene; V was cut back by 4 bases and J by 6 bases. DNA for the CDR3: TGTGCCAGCAGCTCTGCTCCCCGGGACAGGGAACTGTGCGAGCAGTACTTC. This encodes CASSSAPRDRELCEQYF. The whole variable domain, remainder taken from reference TRBV13 and TRBJ2-7, is AAGVIQSPRHLIKEKRETATLKCYPIPRHDTVYWYQQGPGQDPQFLISFYEKMQSDKGSIPDRFSAQQFSDYHSELNMSSLELGDSALYFCASSSAPRDRELCEQYFGPGTRLTVT.

The chain couples TRBV5-4 to TRBJ2-3, with 11 bases identical to TRBD2. The CDR3 runs 16 residues. The ends lost 3 bases at V and 0 bases at J; junction bases unmatched: 3. Germline CDR1 and CDR2: SGHNT and YYREEE (reference sequence). For the CDR3, the DNA is TGTGCCAGCAGCTCGCGGACTAGCGGGAGCACAGATACGCAGTATTTT. Translated, it gives CASSSRTSGSTDTQYF.

This clone was picked up a small number of times. The V and J genes are TRBV28 and TRBJ1-1; 9 bases agree with TRBD1. V was pared by 3 bases and J by 2 bases, with 10 bases of the junction left unmatched. CDR3 length: 17 residues. Germline V CDR1 and CDR2: MDHEN, SYDVKM. The CDR3 protein is CASSFRGGGQGNTEAFF. The CDR3 DNA is TGTGCCAGCAGTTTTAGGGGTGGGGGACAGGGCAACACTGAAGCTTTCTTT.

The chain combines TRBV30 with TRBJ1-2; no clear D gene. CDR3 length equals 12 residues. V lost 0 bases and J 5 bases, leaving 7 bases between the germline ends. Germline CDR1 GTSNPN, CDR2 SVGIG (reference sequence). In nucleotides, the CDR3 is TGTGCCTGGAGTGTAATCGGGTATGGCTACACCTTC. Translating it yields CAWSVIGYGYTF.

This clone was detected only a few times. The V call is TRBV7-2, the J call TRBJ1-5; a possible D gene is TRBD1 (5 bases). This CDR3 has 14 amino acids. CDR1 SGHTA and CDR2 FQGNSA come from the germline V gene. The germline V and J ends were trimmed by 3 bases and 2 bases, with 8 bases remaining between them. For the CDR3, the DNA is TGTGCCAGCAGCTTTCAGGGCGGCAATCAGCCCCAGCATTTT. This encodes CASSFQGGNQPQHF.

The CDR3: CASSPQGYLYNEQFF. CDR3 in DNA: TGTGCCAGCTCACCTCAGGGTTATCTTTACAATGAGCAGTTCTTC. The chain links TRBV18 to TRBJ2-1, with TRBD1 as a possible D gene (5 bases). CDR1 KGHSH and CDR2 LQKENI come from the germline V gene. This CDR3 is 15 amino acids long. Between the trimmed V and J ends, which lost 3 bases and 4 bases, there was a span of 13 bases.

The chain uses TRBV7-9 and TRBJ1-4, with TRBD1 identical over 7 bases. Trimming at V came to 4 bases and at J to 5 bases, leaving 4 bases not matched to a gene. Germline values: CDR1 SEHNR, CDR2 FQNEAQ (reference sequence). CDR3 length equals 14 residues. The CDR3 sequence is CASSWDRRNEKLFF. The CDR3 DNA reads as TGTGCCAGCAGCTGGGACAGAAGGAATGAAAAACTGTTTTTT.

This clone occurred a few times. CDR3 in DNA: TGTGCCAGCAGCTTCTCCCCTTCGGAGACCCAGTACTTC. Its protein product is CASSFSPSETQYF. The chain couples TRBV7-3 to TRBJ2-5; no clear D. This CDR3 has 13 residues. V dropped 3 bases and J dropped 5 bases, with 10 bases sitting between them. Germline V CDR1 and CDR2: SGHTA, FQGTGA.

V and J are TRBV30 and TRBJ2-1, with TRBD2 matching 7 bases. The germline V gene encodes CDR1 GTSNPN and CDR2 SVGIG (reference sequence). CDR3 length equals 16 residues. V shed 5 bases, J shed 0 bases, and the junction held 10 bases outside the gene matches. This CDR3 reads CAWEAGTTSSYNEQFF. CDR3 bases: TGTGCCTGGGAGGCCGGGACTACGAGCTCCTACAATGAGCAGTTCTTC.

This clone showed up just a few times. The chain links TRBV12-5 to TRBJ1-5; TRBD1 might be the D (5 bases). CDR1 is LGHNT and CDR2 is FRNRAP in the germline V gene. Deletions cut 0 bases from V and 8 bases from J, with 14 bases between. This CDR3 is 15 amino acids long. The CDR3 protein is CASGLVLGGSKPQHF. The CDR3 DNA follows: TGTGCTAGTGGTTTGGTATTGGGGGGTTCGAAGCCCCAGCATTTT.

The V call is TRBV29-1, the J call TRBJ1-2; D gene unclear. From germline, CDR1 is SQVTM and CDR2 ANQGSEA. The CDR3 covers 10 residues. V was cut by 3 bases and J by 4 bases, with 3 bases left in between. In DNA form, the CDR3 reads TGCAGCGTTGACGTCTATGGCTACACCTTC. This gives the protein CSVDVYGYTF.

V usage is TRBV30 and J usage is TRBJ2-1; 9 bases agree with TRBD2. Losses at the gene ends were 2 bases for V and 6 bases for J; bases not matched to a gene: 11. Looked up from germline, CDR1 is GTSNPN and CDR2 is SVGIG (reference sequence). CDR3 size: 16 residues. CDR3 sequence reads: CAWSPPYSGSGNEQFF. Written as DNA, the CDR3 is TGTGCCTGGAGTCCCCCCTATAGCGGGAGCGGCAATGAGCAGTTCTTC.

This clone was seen more than once but under ten times. The chain has TRBV29-1 and TRBJ2-1, with D maybe TRBD2 (7 bases). The CDR3 is made up of 14 amino acids. The V gene's germline CDR1 is SQVTM and CDR2 ANQGSEA. Trimming took 6 bases from V and 8 from J, leaving 20 bases between them. CDR3 sequence: CSVIDGGQPDEQFF. In DNA form, the CDR3 reads TGCAGCGTCATCGACGGGGGGCAACCCGATGAGCAGTTCTTC.

This clone appeared a few times. The rearrangement uses TRBV23-1 and TRBJ2-4, with a tentative D call TRBD2 (6 bases). TRBV23-1 is flagged as an ORF with uncertain function. V was trimmed by 8 bases and J by 0 bases, leaving 17 bases between them. The CDR3 covers 16 residues. The CDR3 DNA reads TGCGCCAGCTTCCATCTTAGCGGAGGAGCCAAAAACATTCAGTACTTC. This gives the protein CASFHLSGGAKNIQYF.

This chain joins TRBV11-2 and TRBJ1-2; D call uncertain. The germline V and J ends were trimmed by 4 bases and 0 bases, with 12 bases remaining between them. Germline loops: CDR1 SGHAT, CDR2 FQNNGV. This CDR3 is 15 amino acids long. CDR3 sequence: CASSSHLRANYGYTF. DNA of the CDR3: TGTGCCAGCAGCTCGCACCTACGAGCTAACTATGGCTACACCTTC.

This clone turned up a few times. V gene TRBV28 combines with J gene TRBJ1-5, with D perhaps TRBD1 (5 bases). The CDR3 spans 15 residues. Germline V gene lookup returns CDR1 MDHEN and CDR2 SYDVKM. With 2 bases removed from V and 4 bases from J, the gap between germline ends came to 12 bases. The CDR3 sequence is CASSLGQGGNQPQHF. In nucleotides, the CDR3 is TGTGCCAGCAGTTTAGGTCAGGGAGGGAATCAGCCCCAGCATTTT.

This sequence joins TRBV11-2 and TRBJ2-1; 8 bases map to TRBD2. Germline V CDR1 and CDR2: SGHAT, FQNNGV. The CDR3 sequence is 14 residues long. J gave up 3 bases and V 10 bases, and 8 bases lay outside the gene matches. The CDR3 DNA reads as TGTGCCACCCGGGGGGGTGAGAACTACAATGAGCAGTTCTTC. Translation gives CATRGGENYNEQFF. Combining the CDR3 with reference TRBV11-2 and TRBJ2-1 gives the whole variable domain EAGVAQSPRYKIIEKRQSVAFWCNPISGHATLYWYQQILGQGPKLLIQFQNNGVVDDSQLPKDRFSAERLKGVDSTLKIQPAKLEDSAVYLCATRGGENYNEQFFGPGTRLTVL.

The V and J genes are TRBV7-9 and TRBJ2-7; 8 bases line up with TRBD1. Germline CDR1 SEHNR, CDR2 FQNEAQ (reference sequence). V dropped 3 bases and J dropped 5; count of bases not matched to a gene: 9. The CDR3 loop spans 15 amino acids. CDR3 protein: CASSFAAGGIHEQYF. In DNA form, the CDR3 reads TGTGCCAGCAGCTTTGCCGCAGGGGGCATCCACGAGCAGTACTTC. Full variable domain (remainder filled in from reference TRBV7-9 and TRBJ2-7): DTGVSQNPRHKITKRGQNVTFRCDPISEHNRLYWYRQTLGQGPEFLTYFQNEAQLEKSRLLSDRFSAERPKGSFSTLEIQRTEQGDSAMYLCASSFAAGGIHEQYFGPGTRLTVT.

The table lists this clone with a few counts. V and J are TRBV5-1 and TRBJ2-1; D ambiguous. CDR1 and CDR2 (germline): SGHRS, YFSETQ. CDR3 length: 12 residues. The V and J ends lost 1 base and 4 bases respectively, with 3 bases between them. DNA for the CDR3: TGCGCCAGCAGCTTGCAATACAATGAGCAGTTCTTC. The encoded protein is CASSLQYNEQFF.

Points on this clone: This CDR3 is also generated by other DNA sequences in the sample. V and J are TRBV29-1 and TRBJ2-1, with 11 bases that match TRBD2. This CDR3 is built from 14 residues. In germline, CDR1 is SQVTM, CDR2 ANQGSEA. V lost 3 bases, J lost 4 bases, and 2 bases stayed unmatched. The CDR3 loop reads CSVERLAGYNEQFF. The CDR3 region has the DNA TGCAGCGTTGAGCGACTAGCGGGATACAATGAGCAGTTCTTC.

The chain couples TRBV29-1 to TRBJ1-5; weak D call: TRBD1 (6 bases). Germline V lookup: CDR1 SQVTM, CDR2 ANQGSEA. V lost 7 bases and J lost 6, with 13 bases in between. The CDR3 is made up of 12 amino acids. In nucleotides, the CDR3 is TGCAGCGCCGAAGTAGGGGGTCAGCCCCAGCATTTT. As protein: CSAEVGGQPQHF.

This clone came up a few times. The rearrangement joins TRBV5-1 to TRBJ2-1; 7 bases agree with TRBD2. CDR1 and CDR2 (germline): SGHRS, YFSETQ. V shed 0 bases, J shed 3 bases, and the junction held 3 bases outside the gene matches. The length of the CDR3 is 15 residues. CDR3 loop: CASSLVRTSYNEQFF. CDR3 in DNA: TGCGCCAGCAGCTTGGTCCGGACTAGCTACAATGAGCAGTTCTTC.

J is TRBJ2-1 and V is TRBV9; TRBD1 agrees at 8 bases. After removal of 4 bases from V and 2 bases from J, the junction contained 5 bases not matched to a gene. CDR1 and CDR2 (germline): SGDLS, YYNGEE. The CDR3 contains 15 residues. The CDR3 region is CASSFGQGAYNEQFF. The CDR3 bases are TGTGCCAGCAGCTTCGGACAGGGTGCCTACAATGAGCAGTTCTTC.

The chain joins TRBV5-4 to TRBJ2-5; 12 nucleotides agree with TRBD2. The V segment lost 4 bases and the J segment 5 bases; nucleotides outside the gene matches: 15. CDR3 length: 18 residues. Germline-derived CDR1 and CDR2 are SGHNT and YYREEE (reference sequence). The CDR3, as DNA: TGTGCCAGCAGCCCAGGCCTTGCGACTAGCGGGAGTCGGGAGACCCAGTACTTC. As protein: CASSPGLATSGSRETQYF.

The J gene is TRBJ2-7, the V gene TRBV12-2; whether TRBD2, the table's D call, matches the DNA was not checked. TRBV12-2 is a recognized pseudogene. The CDR3 spans 14 residues. CDR3 in DNA: TGTGCAAGTCGGGTACTAGCGGGAGGAGGTGAGCAGTACTTC. As protein: CASRVLAGGGEQYF.

V usage is TRBV6-5 and J usage is TRBJ2-7, with 7 bases lining up with TRBD1. CDR1 MNHEY and CDR2 SVGAGI come from the germline V gene. The length of the CDR3 is 15 residues. The J segment lost 5 bases and the V segment lost 6 bases, leaving 13 bases of the junction unmatched. CDR3 sequence: CASSPQQGQINEQYV. The CDR3 coding sequence is TGTGCCAGCAGCCCCCAACAGGGGCAGATAAACGAGCAGTACGTC.

The J gene is TRBJ2-1, the V gene TRBV5-6, with TRBD2 matching 10 bases. The CDR3 sequence is 16 residues long. The germline CDR1 and CDR2 sequences are SGHDT and YYEEEE. With 0 bases clipped from V and 3 bases from J, the junction kept 3 bases outside the gene matches. CDR3 sequence reads: CASSLAPSGGYNEQFF. As DNA, the CDR3 is TGTGCCAGCAGCTTGGCCCCTAGCGGGGGCTACAATGAGCAGTTCTTC.

This clone was found a few times. The V call is TRBV7-9, the J call TRBJ2-7; 12 nucleotides agree with TRBD2. Germline CDR1 and CDR2: SEHNR and FQNEAQ (reference sequence). The J segment lost 2 bases and the V segment lost 6 bases, leaving 8 bases of the junction unmatched. There are 16 residues in the CDR3. CDR3 sequence: CASSQTSGRSPYEQYV. Written as DNA, the CDR3 is TGTGCCAGCAGTCAGACTAGCGGGAGAAGTCCCTACGAGCAGTACGTC.

This clone came up a few times. The V gene is TRBV2, the J gene TRBJ1-2; possible D gene TRBD1, 6 bases. Germline V gives CDR1 SNHLY, CDR2 FYNNEI. Trimming shortened V by 4 bases and J by 2 bases, and 11 bases separated the two germline ends. The CDR3 extends over 14 amino acids. The DNA of the CDR3 is TGTGCCAGCAGTGCTCGACAGGAAAACTATGGCTACACCTTC. This encodes CASSARQENYGYTF.

In this sample, this clone turned up a few times. The V call is TRBV7-9, the J call TRBJ1-1, with a weak D call TRBD1 (5 bases). The CDR3 has 15 residues. V lost 5 bases and J lost 0, with 13 bases in between. CDR1 and CDR2 from the germline V gene are SEHNR and FQNEAQ (reference sequence). CDR3 protein: CASSLLKGVNTEAFF. The CDR3 DNA is TGTGCCAGCAGCCTGCTAAAAGGGGTGAACACTGAAGCTTTCTTT.